The 18 T cell receptor beta chains in this list originate from one sample, sequenced in a study of T cells in Graves' hyperthyroidism and ophthalmopathy. TCR beta CDR3 regions were amplified from RNA. Primed by the HTBI set, a first-round RT-PCR was run on the TCR CDR3. TCRdb called the multiplex PCR reads again in MiXCR, with one record for every CDR3 protein. The sample has 300,000 to 400,000 distinct CDR3 sequences; 21% are singletons. Sequencing input: blood. The receptors were gathered from a woman in her forties or fifties with Graves' hyperthyroidism.

In this sample, this clonotype turned up many times. The V gene is TRBV24-1, the J gene TRBJ2-7; D is possibly TRBD1 (6 bases). Looked up from germline, CDR1 is KGHDR and CDR2 is SFDVKD. The CDR3 is 13 amino acids. V dropped 4 bases and J dropped 5 bases, with 11 bases sitting between them. The CDR3 reads CATSEPGGHEQYF. The DNA for the CDR3 is TGTGCCACCAGTGAACCTGGGGGCCACGAGCAGTACTTC.

The sample holds many counts of this clonotype. The V call is TRBV6-5, the J call TRBJ1-1, with D perhaps matching TRBD1 (6 bases). The V and J ends lost 2 bases and 4 bases respectively, with 8 bases between them. This CDR3 region has 13 residues. Germline V gives CDR1 MNHEY, CDR2 SVGAGI. The CDR3, as DNA: TGTGCCAGCAGTTACACCAGGGGCACTGAAGCTTTCTTT. Encoded protein: CASSYTRGTEAFF.

The chain joins TRBV3-1 to TRBJ2-7; D is unresolved. Germline V CDR1 and CDR2: LGHDT, YNNKEL (reference sequence). Between the trimmed V and J ends, which lost 0 bases and 1 base, there was a span of 10 bases. This CDR3 has 15 residues. The CDR3 nucleotides are TGTGCCAGCAGCCAAGATTCTGGATCTTCCTACGAGCAGTACTTC. This codes for CASSQDSGSSYEQYF.

J is TRBJ2-1 and V is TRBV3-1; the D is unclear. Germline lookup yields CDR1 LGHDT and CDR2 YNNKEL (reference sequence). The CDR3 sequence is 14 residues long. Trimming cost V 2 bases and J 5 bases, with 10 bases left between them. The DNA for the CDR3 is TGTGCCAGCAGCCAACCAGGAATACACAATGAGCAGTTCTTC. This translates into CASSQPGIHNEQFF.

The chain links TRBV7-7 to TRBJ2-1; 11 bases agree with TRBD2. Trimming removed 5 bases from V and 8 bases from J; junction bases left unmatched: 11. CDR3 length: 16 amino acids. Germline CDR1 SSHAT, CDR2 FNYEAQ (reference sequence). Written as DNA, the CDR3 is TGTGCCAGCAGCGCCCAGACTAGCGGGGTGGGGGATGAGCAGTTCTTC. This sequence encodes CASSAQTSGVGDEQFF.

Ten or more counts support this clonotype. The rearrangement uses TRBV20-1 and TRBJ2-5; D call uncertain. Between the trimmed V and J ends, which lost 6 bases and 4 bases, there was a span of 15 bases. The length of the CDR3 is 13 residues. Germline CDR1 is DFQATT and CDR2 is SNEGSKA (reference sequence). The CDR3 region has the DNA TGCAGTGCCCCGCCCCCGGTCGGAGAGACCCAGTACTTC. Protein: CSAPPPVGETQYF.

The gene calls are TRBV12-3 or TRBV12-4 and TRBJ1-6; D is unclear. The germline V and J ends were trimmed by 4 bases and 10 bases, with 8 bases remaining between them. The CDR3 extends over 12 amino acids. CDR3 nucleotide sequence: TGTGCCAGCAGTTACCCCCACTCACCCCTCCACTTT. This codes for CASSYPHSPLHF.

This clonotype was picked up one time. The chain recombines TRBV3-1 with TRBJ1-1; 8 bases align to TRBD1. This CDR3 is built from 13 residues. Per germline, CDR1 LGHDT and CDR2 YNNKEL (reference sequence). Germline trimming cut 7 bases from V and 8 bases from J; bases unmatched to any gene: 9. The CDR3 DNA reads TGTGCCAGCACCGATGAACAGGGGGGCGAAGCTTTCTTT. Encoded protein: CASTDEQGGEAFF.

The rearrangement joins TRBV5-4 to TRBJ2-7; 11 bases map to TRBD1. Germline CDR1 is SGHNT and CDR2 is YYREEE (reference sequence). Losses at the gene ends were 3 bases for V and 5 bases for J; bases not matched to a gene: 4. CDR3 length: 14 residues. CDR3 loop: CASSSTGQGDEQYF. Here the CDR3 DNA reads TGTGCCAGCAGCTCAACGGGACAGGGGGACGAGCAGTACTTC. Looking up the rest from reference TRBV5-4 and TRBJ2-7 gives the full variable domain: ETGVTQSPTHLIKTRGQQVTLRCSSQSGHNTVSWYQQALGQGPQFIFQYYREEENGRGNFPPRFSGLQFPNYSSELNVNALELDDSALYLCASSSTGQGDEQYFGPGTRLTVT.

This clonotype was found a few times. The J gene is TRBJ1-6, the V gene TRBV12-3 or TRBV12-4; D remains ambiguous. With 3 bases removed from V and 4 bases from J, the gap between germline ends came to 10 bases. The CDR3 has 15 amino acids. The CDR3 DNA reads as TGTGCCAGCAGTTTCTCAGGCCCTTATAATTCACCCCTCCACTTT. Encoded protein: CASSFSGPYNSPLHF.

Turning to this clonotype: A much larger clone lies one base from this, so it may be a read error. The chain combines TRBV20-1 with TRBJ2-7; TRBD2 matches 13 bases. The closer fit of TRBJ2-1 to the DNA end suggests the J call may be wrong. The germline CDR1 and CDR2 sequences are DFQATT and SNEGSKA (reference sequence). CDR3 length: 17 residues. As DNA, the CDR3 is TGCAGTGCTAGAGCTAGGACTAGCGGGAGAAGTGACTACGAGCAGTTCTTC. Its translation: CSARARTSGRSDYEQFF.

This clonotype has at least ten counts. The chain employs TRBV12-3 or TRBV12-4 and TRBJ1-5; the D gene is possibly TRBD1 (5 bases). The V end was cut by 2 bases, the J end by 1 base, with 12 bases between. This CDR3 spans 16 amino acids. As DNA, the CDR3 is TGTGCCAGCAGTTTATTCAGGGCATTGAGCAATCAGCCCCAGCATTTT. Translation: CASSLFRALSNQPQHF.

This clonotype was recorded at least ten times. The chain links TRBV28 to TRBJ2-3; 10 bases line up with TRBD2. Germline lookup yields CDR1 MDHEN and CDR2 SYDVKM. There are 16 residues in the CDR3. The J segment lost 6 bases and the V segment lost 6 bases, leaving 12 bases of the junction unmatched. The DNA of the CDR3 is TGTGCCAGCAGCACACGAGCGGGAGGGCCGCAGGATACGCAGTATTTT. Translating it yields CASSTRAGGPQDTQYF.

The chain couples TRBV28 to TRBJ1-1; possible D gene TRBD1, 5 bases. Germline loops: CDR1 MDHEN, CDR2 SYDVKM. The CDR3 runs 18 residues. V lost 5 bases and J lost 1, with 23 bases in between. CDR3: CASSRPGSIGTANTEAFF. As DNA, the CDR3 is TGTGCCAGCAGTCGCCCGGGGAGTATTGGGACCGCGAACACTGAAGCTTTCTTT.

As regards this clonotype: Possible read error: a much larger clone is one base away. The chain recombines TRBV29-1 with TRBJ2-2; a weak D match, TRBD1 (6 bases). The germline V gene encodes CDR1 SQVTM and CDR2 ANQGSEA. CDR3 length: 15 amino acids. CDR3 nucleotides: TGCGGCATACTACAGGGAGCCCAAGTCTCCGGGGAGCTGTTTTTT. Translated, it gives CGILQGAQVSGELFF.

This clonotype was counted many times. This rearrangement joins TRBV5-1 to TRBJ2-3; 7 bases line up with TRBD2. The CDR3 length is 14 residues. Germline V CDR1 and CDR2: SGHRS, YFSETQ. The ends lost 0 bases at V and 6 bases at J; junction bases unmatched: 4. The CDR3 nucleotides read TGCGCCAGCAGCTTGGGCAGGACTAGGGATACGCAGTATTTT. The encoded protein is CASSLGRTRDTQYF.

The CDR3 DNA follows: TGTGCCAGCAGTTTTTCTGGGACAGGGAATGAAAAACTGTTTTTT. Translating it yields CASSFSGTGNEKLFF. The chain combines TRBV28 with TRBJ1-4; 9 bases fit TRBD1. Germline CDR1 and CDR2: MDHEN and SYDVKM. V was pared by 3 bases and J by 5 bases, with 4 bases of the junction left unmatched. This CDR3 contains 15 residues.

This clonotype was picked up many times. The chain couples TRBV6-1 to TRBJ1-1; 7 bases are a match to TRBD1. The CDR3 extends over 14 amino acids. The junction had 5 bases not matched to a gene; V was cut back by 5 bases and J by 2 bases. Per the germline V gene, CDR1 is MNHNS and CDR2 is SASEGT. CDR3 sequence reads: CASSLDRINTEAFF. The CDR3 bases are TGTGCCAGCAGTTTGGACAGGATCAACACTGAAGCTTTCTTT.